This T cell receptor beta chain is drawn from a study of identical twins. Template switching introduced a universal primer site, and the cDNA bore unique molecular identifiers. TCRdb called the 5' RACE reads again in MiXCR, with one record for every CDR3 protein. The table has hundreds of thousands of distinct CDR3 sequences, around 8.3% seen once. CDR1 is SEHNR, CDR2 FQNEAQ, per germline (reference sequence). This CDR3 region has 15 residues. V was trimmed by 5 bases and J by 4 bases, leaving 15 bases between them. General observations from the study: There is a chance that invariant MAIT and iNKT cells partially muddied zero-insertion analyses.

About this clonotype: Its antigen is unknown.

The same sample was also studied in work on yellow fever vaccine responses in identical twins.

The clonotype originates from a woman younger than 30 in good health. The sample comprised PBMCs. The chain couples TRBV7-9 to TRBJ2-1; no reliable D call. This CDR3 is CASSPVVFFYNEQFF. The CDR3 bases are TGTGCCAGCAGCCCGGTAGTGTTCTTTTACAATGAGCAGTTCTTC.